Below, 4 T cell receptor beta chains from the same sample are listed, as sequenced in a study of HIV-infected children after antiretroviral therapy interruption (dated by TCRdb to the late 2010s). The library was built by means of 3' RACE. Sequencer: Illumina MiSeq. TCR libraries were generated from RNA by a 3' RACE protocol incorporating unique molecular identifiers so that PCR amplification bias could be corrected. Using fastp trimming at Q25 and MiXCR clonotype assembly, TCRdb reanalyzed the public sequencing data and kept in-frame beta chains. CDR3 protein duplicates are merged, each entry listing the most common genes and DNA. This sample gives about 89,000 distinct CDR3 sequences in total; about 6.3% of them show up just once. The leading ten clones occupy 0.85% to 1.3% of the sample. In light of the paper, this sample's treatment or condition label describes: PENTA 11 planned treatment interruption arm or continuous ART arm.

The sample here was CD45RA+ CD4+ T cells from PBMCs, pooled from several time points, taken from a donor given antiretroviral therapy, either interrupted or continuous. The sample's cell subset or site label, decoded: naive CD4+ CD45RA+ CD45RO- T cells. The source of these receptors is a pool of human donors with HIV.

This clonotype was observed at least ten times. The chain recombines TRBV10-3 with TRBJ2-2, with TRBD2 as a possible D gene (6 bases). V was pared by 5 bases and J by 6 bases, with 13 bases between. Germline V gene sequence: CDR1 ENHRY, CDR2 SYGVKD. The CDR3 has 14 residues. The CDR3 reads CAISPTSTSGELFF. CDR3 nucleotides: TGTGCCATCAGTCCGACTAGTACGTCCGGGGAGCTGTTTTTT.

This chain connects TRBV10-1 to TRBJ2-5; 7 nucleotides align to TRBD2. The V segment lost 4 bases and the J segment 5 bases; nucleotides outside the gene matches: 10. In germline, CDR1 is WNHNN, CDR2 SYGVQD (reference sequence). The CDR3 spans 15 residues. CDR3 sequence reads: CASSVQGGSLETQYF. The CDR3, as DNA: TGCGCCAGCAGTGTGCAAGGCGGGAGTTTGGAGACCCAGTACTTC.

This clonotype was counted ten times or more. The chain links TRBV7-3 to TRBJ2-1; D not certain. Germline CDR1 reads SGHTA; CDR2 reads FQGTGA. The CDR3 has 16 amino acids. Trimming cost V 1 base and J 1 base, with 11 bases left between them. The CDR3 reads CASSLIEATSYNEQFF. DNA of the CDR3: TGTGCCAGCAGCTTAATTGAGGCCACGTCCTACAATGAGCAGTTCTTC.

The chain links TRBV7-3 to TRBJ2-1; D gene uncertain. In germline, CDR1 is SGHTA, CDR2 FQGTGA. Trimming took off 8 bases at V and 4 bases at J, with 6 bases between the two ends. This CDR3 comprises 11 residues. CDR3: CASGQYNEQFF. The CDR3 DNA is TGTGCCAGCGGGCAATACAATGAGCAGTTCTTC.